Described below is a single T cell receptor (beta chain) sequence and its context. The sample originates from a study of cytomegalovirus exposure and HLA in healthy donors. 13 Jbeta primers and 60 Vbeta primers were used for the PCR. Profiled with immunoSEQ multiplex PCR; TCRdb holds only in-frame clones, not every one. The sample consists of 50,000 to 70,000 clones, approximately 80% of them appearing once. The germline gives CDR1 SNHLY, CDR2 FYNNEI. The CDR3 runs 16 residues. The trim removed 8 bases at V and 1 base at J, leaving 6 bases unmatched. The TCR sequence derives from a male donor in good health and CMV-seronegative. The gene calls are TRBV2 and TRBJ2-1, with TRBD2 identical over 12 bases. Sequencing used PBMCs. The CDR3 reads CASVPSGGVSYNEQFF. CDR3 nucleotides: TGTGCCAGCGTCCCTAGCGGGGGGGTTTCCTACAATGAGCAGTTCTTC.